This TCR beta chain was identified during a study of shared clonotypes between healthy human individuals. Study as a whole: Those who served as donors were a couple of women and a few men between the ages of 18 and 49.

The germline CDR1 and CDR2 sequences are MDHEN and SYDVKM. The CDR3 totals 15 residues. Trimming cost V 5 bases and J 5 bases, with 18 bases left between them. In the original analysis: ImmunoSEQ junction-only sequences lacked quality scores, so their filtering differed. The data were produced by immunoSEQ multiplex PCR, yet TCRdb's version contains in-frame clones alone and is incomplete. D and trimming come from the DNA, and the V and J calls and clone size come from that table. The table has some 510,000 clones, roughly 78% seen once. This receptor was obtained from a woman in her thirties or forties in good health. Some clones in this sample may be carry-over from other donors' samples. Sequenced: PBMCs. The chain uses TRBV28 and TRBJ1-1; tentative D call: TRBD1 (5 bases). The CDR3 loop reads CASSATQAGWTEAFF. CDR3 DNA sequence: TGTGCCAGCAGTGCCACCCAGGCAGGGTGGACTGAAGCTTTCTTT.